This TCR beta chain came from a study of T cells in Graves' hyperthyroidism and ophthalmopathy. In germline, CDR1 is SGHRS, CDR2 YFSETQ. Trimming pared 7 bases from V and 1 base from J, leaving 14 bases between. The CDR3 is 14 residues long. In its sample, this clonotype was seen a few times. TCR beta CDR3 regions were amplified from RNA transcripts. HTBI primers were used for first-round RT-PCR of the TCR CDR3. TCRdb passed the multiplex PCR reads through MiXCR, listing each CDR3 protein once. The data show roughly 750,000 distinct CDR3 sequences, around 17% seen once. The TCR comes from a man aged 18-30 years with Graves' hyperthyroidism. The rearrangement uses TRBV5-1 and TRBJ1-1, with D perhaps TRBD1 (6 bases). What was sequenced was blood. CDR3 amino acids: CASQRKGGNTEAFF. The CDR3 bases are TGCGCCAGCCAACGAAAAGGGGGGAACACTGAAGCTTTCTTT.